These 18 T cell receptor beta chains originate from one sample sequenced in a study of T-cell memory formation after mild COVID-19. TCRdb re-analysed the 5' RACE reads in MiXCR, keeping a single row per CDR3 protein. The data contain a few hundred thousand distinct CDR3 sequences, nearly 25% of them singletons. Sequences were obtained from PBMCs or a T cell subset sorted from them (not recorded which). The receptors come from an adult woman who had mild COVID-19 (a few samples of this study predate the infection). Cell type and time point are not known.

The rearrangement links TRBV12-3 or TRBV12-4 to TRBJ2-5; a weak D match, TRBD1 (5 bases). V shed 8 bases and J shed 4 bases, with 20 bases lying between them. The CDR3 spans 15 residues. CDR3 bases: TGTGCCAGCGCCGATCCCTACAGGTCCGGAGAGACCCAGTACTTC. Encoded protein: CASADPYRSGETQYF.

The V call is TRBV29-1, the J call TRBJ2-7; the match to TRBD1 covers 9 bases. CDR1 and CDR2 (germline): SQVTM, ANQGSEA. The CDR3 consists of 13 residues. The V and J ends lost 4 bases and 2 bases, in that order; junction bases with no gene match: 3. The CDR3 nucleotides are TGCAGCGTTGGGGACAGGGCCGCCTACGAGCAGTACTTC. Protein sequence: CSVGDRAAYEQYF.

This clonotype was recorded a few times. The chain carries TRBV18 and TRBJ2-7; TRBD2 aligns across 8 bases. J gave up 2 bases and V 0 bases, and 15 bases lay outside the gene matches. The CDR3 is 19 residues long. Germline V gene data show CDR1 as KGHSH and CDR2 as LQKENI. CDR3: CASSPPLREGLHRTYEQYF. In DNA, the CDR3 is TGTGCCAGCTCACCACCCCTCCGGGAGGGCCTTCATAGAACCTACGAGCAGTACTTC.

V usage is TRBV18 and J usage is TRBJ2-1; D unresolved. The CDR3 length is 16 residues. CDR1 and CDR2 (germline): KGHSH, LQKENI. V dropped 6 bases and J dropped 4 bases, with 19 bases sitting between them. For the CDR3, the DNA is TGTGCCAGCTCTCAGACGGTGAGGTTGGCGTACAATGAGCAGTTCTTC. It codes for CASSQTVRLAYNEQFF.

The chain has TRBV2 and TRBJ2-3; TRBD1 or TRBD2 may be the D gene (5 bases each). The CDR3 is 13 residues long. Deletions cut 7 bases from V and 2 bases from J, with 10 bases between. Germline V CDR1 and CDR2: SNHLY, FYNNEI. The DNA of the CDR3 is TGTGCCAGCAACAGAGGGGACACAGATACGCAGTATTTT. This gives the protein CASNRGDTDTQYF.

CDR3 DNA: TGTGCCAGCAGCGATGAGGGGGCGAAGACCCAGTACTTC. This translates into CASSDEGAKTQYF. This rearrangement joins TRBV9 to TRBJ2-5; TRBD1 aligns across 7 bases. The CDR3 loop spans 13 amino acids. V shed 3 bases, J shed 6 bases, and the junction held 5 bases outside the gene matches. The germline gives CDR1 SGDLS, CDR2 YYNGEE.

This clonotype has just a few counts. The chain combines TRBV29-1 with TRBJ2-7; D gene ambiguous. Germline V gene sequence: CDR1 SQVTM, CDR2 ANQGSEA. This CDR3 comprises 13 residues. V was cut by 4 bases and J by 0 bases, with 10 bases left in between. The CDR3 nucleotides are TGCAGCGTTGGCCAGTTGGGCTCCTACGAGCAGTACTTC. This gives the protein CSVGQLGSYEQYF.

CDR3 region: CASSQTSSDTQYF. The DNA for the CDR3 is TGTGCCAGCAGCCAAACTAGCTCAGATACGCAGTATTTT. The chain uses TRBV4-2 and TRBJ2-3, with D perhaps TRBD2 (6 bases). Germline CDR1 is LGHNA and CDR2 is YNFKEQ. V was pared by 2 bases and J by 4 bases, with 7 bases between. The CDR3 sequence is 13 residues long.

This clonotype was detected only a few times. The CDR3 coding sequence is TGCGCCAGCAGCCTAGGGGGCTCCAGCTCCTACGAGCAGTACTTC. It codes for CASSLGGSSSYEQYF. V is TRBV5-1 and J is TRBJ2-7, with 7 bases lining up with TRBD1. The ends lost 4 bases at V and 0 bases at J; junction bases unmatched: 7. The CDR3 is 15 residues long. Germline CDR1 is SGHRS and CDR2 is YFSETQ.

Many counts were recorded for this clonotype. V usage is TRBV12-3 or TRBV12-4 and J usage is TRBJ2-6; D might be TRBD1 or TRBD2, each matching 7 bases. The length of the CDR3 is 15 residues. V lost 5 bases, J lost 2 bases, and 10 bases lay in between. CDR3 in amino acids: CASSPGGAGANVLTF. In DNA, the CDR3 is TGTGCCAGCAGTCCAGGGGGGGCTGGGGCCAACGTCCTGACTTTC.

The chain joins TRBV30 to TRBJ1-5; weak D call: TRBD1 (6 bases). This CDR3 is 16 amino acids long. Germline V gene lookup returns CDR1 GTSNPN and CDR2 SVGIG (reference sequence). Trimming took off 0 bases at V and 4 bases at J, with 16 bases between the two ends. CDR3 bases: TGTGCCTGGAGTGTACGGGGGCAGGGTGGGAATCAGCCCCAGCATTTT. This gives the protein CAWSVRGQGGNQPQHF. Complete variable domain (other parts from reference TRBV30 and TRBJ1-5): SQTIHQWPATLVQPVGSPLSLECTVEGTSNPNLYWYRQAAGRGLQLLFYSVGIGQISSEVPQNLSASRPQDRQFILSSKKLLLSDSGFYLCAWSVRGQGGNQPQHFGDGTRLSIL.

This clonotype was counted at least ten times. The gene calls are TRBV3-1 and TRBJ2-3, with a weak D call TRBD2 (6 bases). The CDR3 has 12 amino acids. Trimming pared 0 bases from V and 14 bases from J, leaving 12 bases between. Germline assignment: CDR1 LGHDT and CDR2 YNNKEL (reference sequence). The CDR3 DNA reads TGTGCCAGCAGCCAAGACGGGCGGGGTCTGTATTTT. Residues: CASSQDGRGLYF.

The chain is built from TRBV6-5 and TRBJ2-2; tentative D call: TRBD2 (6 bases). The CDR3 covers 17 residues. Deletions cut 1 base from V and 0 bases from J, with 12 bases between. Germline CDR1 reads MNHEY; CDR2 reads SVGAGI. The chain's CDR3 is CASSYFSGEANTGELFF. The CDR3 coding sequence is TGTGCCAGCAGTTACTTCTCTGGGGAGGCGAACACCGGGGAGCTGTTTTTT.

In its sample, this clonotype was seen a few times. V and J are TRBV5-4 and TRBJ2-3; the D is unclear. Trimming cost V 4 bases and J 1 base, with 10 bases left between them. Germline V gene data show CDR1 as SGHNT and CDR2 as YYREEE (reference sequence). CDR3 size: 14 residues. CDR3 DNA: TGTGCCAGCAGCCCAGACGGACGCACAGATACGCAGTATTTT. This translates into CASSPDGRTDTQYF.

V gene TRBV20-1 combines with J gene TRBJ1-5; no clear D gene. The CDR3 extends over 14 amino acids. Looked up from germline, CDR1 is DFQATT and CDR2 is SNEGSKA (reference sequence). The V and J ends lost 6 bases and 0 bases respectively, with 12 bases between them. The CDR3 sequence is CSAPDVYSNQPQHF. CDR3 sequence (DNA): TGCAGTGCCCCGGACGTTTATAGCAATCAGCCCCAGCATTTT.

This chain uses TRBV6-1 with TRBJ1-5; unclear D gene. This CDR3 is built from 14 residues. In germline, CDR1 is MNHNS, CDR2 SASEGT. With 3 bases removed from V and 7 bases from J, the gap between germline ends came to 13 bases. The CDR3 DNA reads TGTGCCAGCAGTGAGATTGGGCCGCGGCAGCCCCAGCATTTT. Protein sequence: CASSEIGPRQPQHF.

This rearrangement joins TRBV15 to TRBJ1-6, with D possibly TRBD1 on 5 matching bases. This CDR3 has 17 amino acids. The V end lost 0 bases, the J end lost 7 bases, and 16 bases lay between the germline ends. The V gene's germline CDR1 is LNHNV and CDR2 YYDKDF (reference sequence). The CDR3 loop is CATSRDAPGTANSPLHF. The CDR3 DNA is TGTGCCACCAGCAGAGATGCCCCCGGGACCGCAAATTCACCCCTCCACTTT.

The genes are TRBV4-1 and TRBJ2-7; the match to TRBD1 covers 10 bases. With V trimmed by 4 bases and J by 7 bases, 7 bases remained unmatched. The germline V gene has CDR1 MGHRA and CDR2 YSYEKL. This CDR3 contains 14 residues. The CDR3 loop reads CASSPTGGVEEQYF. DNA for the CDR3: TGCGCCAGCAGCCCGACAGGGGGCGTAGAAGAGCAGTACTTC.